A single sample is the source of the 12 T cell receptor beta chains below, sequenced in a study of CD8 T cells in ankylosing spondylitis. TCRdb re-called the 5' RACE reads through MiXCR, storing one row per CDR3 protein. Of 50,000 to 70,000 distinct CDR3 sequences in the sample, around 6.4% were seen once. Specimen: synovial fluid, either unsorted or a sorted T cell fraction (not recorded which). The source is a male donor with ankylosing spondylitis.

The chain is built from TRBV20-1 and TRBJ2-4; TRBD2 matches 9 bases. The junction had 7 bases not matched to a gene; V was cut back by 1 base and J by 0 bases. The CDR3 is made up of 17 amino acids. Germline V gene data show CDR1 as DFQATT and CDR2 as SNEGSKA (reference sequence). CDR3 protein: CSARGKAGGLAKNIQYF. The CDR3 DNA is TGCAGTGCTAGAGGTAAAGCGGGAGGCCTAGCCAAAAACATTCAGTACTTC.

The chain uses TRBV6-2 or TRBV6-3 and TRBJ1-2; D gene ambiguous. V was shortened by 2 bases and J by 7 bases, with 14 bases between the two germline ends. CDR1 MNHEY and CDR2 SVGEGT come from the germline V gene. The CDR3 is 14 amino acids. This chain's CDR3 is CASSYPDAIGGYTF. CDR3 DNA: TGTGCCAGCAGTTACCCGGACGCGATCGGTGGCTACACCTTC.

This clonotype has ten or more counts. The chain employs TRBV7-7 and TRBJ2-5; D is possibly TRBD2 (6 bases). The CDR3 is made up of 15 amino acids. Trimming cost V 4 bases and J 5 bases, with 17 bases left between them. Per germline, CDR1 SSHAT and CDR2 FNYEAQ (reference sequence). CDR3 region: CASSSSGLPAETQYF. DNA of the CDR3: TGTGCCAGCAGCTCTTCGGGACTCCCAGCGGAGACCCAGTACTTC. The full variable domain, completed using reference TRBV7-7 and TRBJ2-5, is GAGVSQSPRYKVTKRGQDVTLRCDPISSHATLYWYQQALGQGPEFLTYFNYEAQPDKSGLPSDRFSAERPEGSISTLTIQRTEQRDSAMYRCASSSSGLPAETQYFGPGTRLLVL.

This clonotype was seen many times. The genes are TRBV12-3 or TRBV12-4 and TRBJ1-5; D gene uncertain. The CDR3 has 14 residues. Deletions cut 6 bases from V and 6 bases from J, with 15 bases between. Written as DNA, the CDR3 is TGTGCCAGCAGCCGGGCTTTAGGGTTTCAGCCCCAGCATTTT. Its protein is CASSRALGFQPQHF.

Only a few counts were recorded for this clonotype. The V and J genes are TRBV7-8 and TRBJ1-5, with a possible D match to TRBD1 (5 bases). This CDR3 region has 15 residues. Germline V gene data show CDR1 as SGHVS and CDR2 as FQNEAQ. Trimming left V 3 bases short and J 2 bases short, with 11 bases between. For the CDR3, the DNA is TGTGCCAGCAGCTTCCAGGGACTAGGCAATCAGCCCCAGCATTTT. Amino acid sequence: CASSFQGLGNQPQHF.

This clonotype was detected many times. The rearrangement uses TRBV10-3 and TRBJ1-2, with a tentative D call TRBD1 (6 bases). The CDR3 runs to 16 residues. The V gene lost 3 bases and the J gene lost 7 bases, with 21 bases spanning the gap. Germline V lookup: CDR1 ENHRY, CDR2 SYGVKD. CDR3 sequence (DNA): TGTGCCATCAGTGACCCGGACAGCCACTTCGGGCTTGGCTACACCTTC. Its protein product is CAISDPDSHFGLGYTF.

This clonotype was seen ten or more times. J is TRBJ2-3 and V is TRBV5-1; D is possibly TRBD2 (6 bases). Germline V lookup: CDR1 SGHRS, CDR2 YFSETQ. This CDR3 spans 15 amino acids. Trimming removed 3 bases from V and 0 bases from J, with 11 bases in between. This CDR3 is CASSWSGLSTDTQYF. CDR3 bases: TGCGCCAGCAGCTGGTCGGGACTCAGCACAGATACGCAGTATTTT.

In its sample, this clonotype was seen many times. The chain links TRBV20-1 to TRBJ2-1; no clear D gene. Trimming cost V 3 bases and J 7 bases, with 10 bases left between them. CDR1 is DFQATT and CDR2 is SNEGSKA in the germline V gene (reference sequence). The CDR3 spans 12 residues. CDR3 residues: CSARRQENEQFF. In DNA form, the CDR3 reads TGCAGTGCTAGGCGGCAGGAGAATGAGCAGTTCTTC.

This clonotype was counted ten times or more. The chain is built from TRBV27 and TRBJ2-1; tentatively, D is TRBD2 (5 bases). With 6 bases removed from V and 5 bases from J, the gap between germline ends came to 17 bases. This CDR3 contains 15 residues. Germline V lookup: CDR1 MNHEY, CDR2 SMNVEV (reference sequence). CDR3 nucleotide sequence: TGTGCCAGCAGCCCCGGGCGAGCGGTTGACAATGAGCAGTTCTTC. It translates to CASSPGRAVDNEQFF.

This clonotype was counted many times. This chain uses TRBV20-1 with TRBJ2-7; 7 bases line up with TRBD2. V was pared by 3 bases and J by 3 bases, with 8 bases of the junction left unmatched. Per the germline V gene, CDR1 is DFQATT and CDR2 is SNEGSKA (reference sequence). This CDR3 is 14 amino acids long. This CDR3 is CSARGGSNNYEQYF. CDR3 bases: TGCAGTGCTAGGGGCGGGAGTAATAACTACGAGCAGTACTTC.

This clonotype was picked up many times. The chain combines TRBV11-2 with TRBJ2-3; 9 bases map to TRBD2. The germline V gene has CDR1 SGHAT and CDR2 FQNNGV. V dropped 5 bases and J dropped 1; count of bases not matched to a gene: 7. The CDR3 runs 16 residues. CDR3 protein: CASSVTASGGTDTQYF. The CDR3 DNA follows: TGTGCCAGCAGCGTCACTGCTAGCGGGGGCACAGATACGCAGTATTTT.

The chain is built from TRBV15 and TRBJ2-7; unclear D gene. The CDR3 loop spans 15 amino acids. V gave up 0 bases and J gave up 2 bases, with 11 bases separating them. Germline loops: CDR1 LNHNV, CDR2 YYDKDF (reference sequence). The CDR3 protein is CATSRDSGRTYEQYF. The DNA of the CDR3 is TGTGCCACCAGCAGAGATTCGGGCAGGACCTACGAGCAGTACTTC.